This T cell receptor (beta chain) was sequenced during a study of T cells in Graves' hyperthyroidism and ophthalmopathy. Points from the study as a whole: Blood held most thyroid clonotypes expanded above 0.001 frequency. A model of 13 V-J features distinguished ophthalmopathy from stable hyperthyroidism.

In regard to this clonotype: Its antigen is not known.

Using RNA transcripts as the source, TCR beta CDR3 regions were amplified. The HTBI primer set drove a first-round RT-PCR of the TCR CDR3. TCRdb ran MiXCR on the multiplex PCR reads and lists one entry per CDR3 protein. The data show a few hundred thousand distinct CDR3 sequences, with approximately 15% seen just once and 34% held by the top ten. A NOSPECS grade of at least 4, a Clinical Activity Score of at least 3 and duration under 3 months were recorded in ophthalmopathy patients. CDR1 and CDR2 (germline): DFQATT, SNEGSKA (reference sequence). The CDR3 runs to 12 residues. V was clipped by 5 bases and J by 3 bases, with 10 bases between them.

Sample: blood. The source is a woman aged 40 to 49 with Graves' ophthalmopathy. The rearrangement uses TRBV20-1 and TRBJ2-5; no firm D call. The CDR3, as DNA: TGCAGTGCTGAGACGCTAGAAGAGACCCAGTACTTC. Residues: CSAETLEETQYF.